This T cell receptor (beta chain) was identified in a study of cytotoxic CD8 clonotypes in ibrutinib-treated CLL. Study-wide context: Patients gave response samples after a median 12 months of treatment, range 6 to 36.

CDR1 is MNHNS, CDR2 SASEGT, per germline. The CDR3 is 11 amino acids. V was pared by 2 bases and J by 11 bases, with 9 bases between. Data came from immunoSEQ multiplex PCR; TCRdb stores just in-frame clones and leaves some out. The sample includes about 300,000 clones, approximately 76% of them seen just once. This clone has just a few counts. The chain carries TRBV6-1 and TRBJ1-1; no reliable D call. This TCR was recovered from a human donor with chronic lymphocytic leukemia. Sequencing used PBMCs, obtained at disease progression, from a patient treated with ibrutinib. The CDR3 reads CASSESGIAFF. The CDR3 DNA reads as TGTGCCAGCAGTGAATCCGGTATCGCTTTCTTT.